These 10 T cell receptor beta chains came from one sample sequenced in a study of blood T cell repertoires in COVID-19. TCRdb keeps only in-frame clones here, not all; method: immunoSEQ multiplex PCR. The sample has roughly 250,000 clones, around nine tenths seen once; the top ten hold approximately 1.7%. The material sequenced was PBMCs or T cells enriched from blood (not recorded which). These TCRs come from a woman in her forties or fifties who had recovered from COVID-19.

This CDR3 reads CASSIRAFLYNSPLHF. The CDR3 nucleotides are TGTGCCAGTAGCATAAGAGCTTTCCTCTATAATTCACCCCTCCACTTT. The J gene is TRBJ1-6, the V gene TRBV19; no clear D. The CDR3 has 16 residues. The V and J ends lost 6 bases and 3 bases respectively, with 15 bases between them. Germline CDR1 is LNHDA and CDR2 is SQIVND (reference sequence). The whole variable domain, remainder taken from reference TRBV19 and TRBJ1-6, is DGGITQSPKYLFRKEGQNVTLSCEQNLNHDAMYWYRQDPGQGLRLIYYSQIVNDFQKGDIAEGYSVSREKKESFPLTVTSAQKNPTAFYLCASSIRAFLYNSPLHFGNGTRLTVT.

This chain links TRBV30 with TRBJ1-5, with D perhaps matching TRBD1 (6 bases). Germline CDR1 is GTSNPN and CDR2 is SVGIG (reference sequence). The V and J ends lost 1 base and 4 bases respectively, with 11 bases between them. The CDR3 contains 14 residues. The CDR3 sequence is CAWSGDKPNQPQHF. The CDR3, as DNA: TGTGCCTGGAGTGGGGACAAACCGAATCAGCCCCAGCATTTT.

The chain has TRBV28 and TRBJ1-1; D is uncertain. Trimming stripped 6 bases from V and 1 base from J, with 9 bases between. The CDR3 covers 13 residues. Per germline, CDR1 MDHEN and CDR2 SYDVKM. CDR3 loop: CASSPPGNTEAFF. The CDR3 nucleotides are TGTGCCAGCAGCCCTCCAGGGAACACTGAAGCTTTCTTT. The variable domain in full, completed from reference TRBV28 and TRBJ1-1, reads DVKVTQSSRYLVKRTGEKVFLECVQDMDHENMFWYRQDPGLGLRLIYFSYDVKMKEKGDIPEGYSVSREKKERFSLILESASTNQTSMYLCASSPPGNTEAFFGQGTRLTVV.

The rearrangement links TRBV2 to TRBJ1-1; D gene ambiguous. CDR1 is SNHLY, CDR2 FYNNEI, per germline. This CDR3 comprises 11 residues. V was cut by 5 bases and J by 6 bases, with 7 bases left in between. The chain's CDR3 is CASSLAAEAFF. For the CDR3, the DNA is TGTGCCAGCAGTTTAGCAGCTGAAGCTTTCTTT.

The CDR3 coding sequence is TGTGCCAGCAGCCTCGGGGACAGGGCCGAAAAACTGTTTTTT. This codes for CASSLGDRAEKLFF. V is TRBV28 and J is TRBJ1-4; the match to TRBD1 covers 9 bases. The junction had 7 bases not matched to a gene; V was cut back by 6 bases and J by 8 bases. The CDR3 loop spans 14 amino acids. Germline values: CDR1 MDHEN, CDR2 SYDVKM.

The sample holds one count of this clone. V and J are TRBV14 and TRBJ2-3; TRBD2 is a possible D gene (6 bases). V lost 10 bases, J lost 2 bases, and 19 bases lay in between. CDR3 size: 15 residues. CDR1 is SGHDN, CDR2 FVKESK, per germline. The CDR3 spells CATRPPGVPTDTQYF. CDR3 nucleotide sequence: TGTGCCACGAGACCGCCGGGGGTTCCCACAGATACGCAGTATTTT.

The chain links TRBV7-2 to TRBJ2-1; 9 bases agree with TRBD2. This CDR3 is built from 17 residues. Per the germline V gene, CDR1 is SGHTA and CDR2 is FQGNSA. V lost 2 bases to trimming and J lost 9 bases; unmatched junction nucleotides: 14. CDR3 bases: TGTGCCAGCAGCTTAATTGGGGTGGCGGGAGGGCCGGGTGAGCAGTTCTTC. This sequence encodes CASSLIGVAGGPGEQFF.

The V and J genes are TRBV2 and TRBJ2-5; TRBD2 aligns across 13 bases. Per the germline V gene, CDR1 is SNHLY and CDR2 is FYNNEI. There are 14 residues in the CDR3. The V segment lost 9 bases and the J segment 3 bases; nucleotides outside the gene matches: 4. The CDR3 bases are TGTGCCAGTAGGACTAGCGGGAGAGAAGAGACCCAGTACTTC. Its translation: CASRTSGREETQYF.

The CDR3 region is CASSLDAAGDTDTQYF. The CDR3 nucleotides read TGCGCCAGCAGCTTGGACGCGGCGGGAGACACAGATACGCAGTATTTT. The V gene is TRBV5-1, the J gene TRBJ2-3; 7 bases are shared with TRBD2. This CDR3 comprises 16 residues. V lost 0 bases, J lost 2 bases, and 6 bases stayed unmatched. Germline CDR1 and CDR2: SGHRS and YFSETQ.

The chain recombines TRBV19 with TRBJ2-1, with 14 bases fitting TRBD2. The CDR3 is made up of 17 amino acids. Germline CDR1 and CDR2: LNHDA and SQIVND (reference sequence). The junction had 10 bases not matched to a gene; V was cut back by 4 bases and J by 8 bases. CDR3 sequence reads: CASSRTSGRSFSYEQFF. CDR3 nucleotide sequence: TGTGCCAGTAGTAGGACTAGCGGGAGGTCATTTTCTTATGAGCAGTTCTTC.